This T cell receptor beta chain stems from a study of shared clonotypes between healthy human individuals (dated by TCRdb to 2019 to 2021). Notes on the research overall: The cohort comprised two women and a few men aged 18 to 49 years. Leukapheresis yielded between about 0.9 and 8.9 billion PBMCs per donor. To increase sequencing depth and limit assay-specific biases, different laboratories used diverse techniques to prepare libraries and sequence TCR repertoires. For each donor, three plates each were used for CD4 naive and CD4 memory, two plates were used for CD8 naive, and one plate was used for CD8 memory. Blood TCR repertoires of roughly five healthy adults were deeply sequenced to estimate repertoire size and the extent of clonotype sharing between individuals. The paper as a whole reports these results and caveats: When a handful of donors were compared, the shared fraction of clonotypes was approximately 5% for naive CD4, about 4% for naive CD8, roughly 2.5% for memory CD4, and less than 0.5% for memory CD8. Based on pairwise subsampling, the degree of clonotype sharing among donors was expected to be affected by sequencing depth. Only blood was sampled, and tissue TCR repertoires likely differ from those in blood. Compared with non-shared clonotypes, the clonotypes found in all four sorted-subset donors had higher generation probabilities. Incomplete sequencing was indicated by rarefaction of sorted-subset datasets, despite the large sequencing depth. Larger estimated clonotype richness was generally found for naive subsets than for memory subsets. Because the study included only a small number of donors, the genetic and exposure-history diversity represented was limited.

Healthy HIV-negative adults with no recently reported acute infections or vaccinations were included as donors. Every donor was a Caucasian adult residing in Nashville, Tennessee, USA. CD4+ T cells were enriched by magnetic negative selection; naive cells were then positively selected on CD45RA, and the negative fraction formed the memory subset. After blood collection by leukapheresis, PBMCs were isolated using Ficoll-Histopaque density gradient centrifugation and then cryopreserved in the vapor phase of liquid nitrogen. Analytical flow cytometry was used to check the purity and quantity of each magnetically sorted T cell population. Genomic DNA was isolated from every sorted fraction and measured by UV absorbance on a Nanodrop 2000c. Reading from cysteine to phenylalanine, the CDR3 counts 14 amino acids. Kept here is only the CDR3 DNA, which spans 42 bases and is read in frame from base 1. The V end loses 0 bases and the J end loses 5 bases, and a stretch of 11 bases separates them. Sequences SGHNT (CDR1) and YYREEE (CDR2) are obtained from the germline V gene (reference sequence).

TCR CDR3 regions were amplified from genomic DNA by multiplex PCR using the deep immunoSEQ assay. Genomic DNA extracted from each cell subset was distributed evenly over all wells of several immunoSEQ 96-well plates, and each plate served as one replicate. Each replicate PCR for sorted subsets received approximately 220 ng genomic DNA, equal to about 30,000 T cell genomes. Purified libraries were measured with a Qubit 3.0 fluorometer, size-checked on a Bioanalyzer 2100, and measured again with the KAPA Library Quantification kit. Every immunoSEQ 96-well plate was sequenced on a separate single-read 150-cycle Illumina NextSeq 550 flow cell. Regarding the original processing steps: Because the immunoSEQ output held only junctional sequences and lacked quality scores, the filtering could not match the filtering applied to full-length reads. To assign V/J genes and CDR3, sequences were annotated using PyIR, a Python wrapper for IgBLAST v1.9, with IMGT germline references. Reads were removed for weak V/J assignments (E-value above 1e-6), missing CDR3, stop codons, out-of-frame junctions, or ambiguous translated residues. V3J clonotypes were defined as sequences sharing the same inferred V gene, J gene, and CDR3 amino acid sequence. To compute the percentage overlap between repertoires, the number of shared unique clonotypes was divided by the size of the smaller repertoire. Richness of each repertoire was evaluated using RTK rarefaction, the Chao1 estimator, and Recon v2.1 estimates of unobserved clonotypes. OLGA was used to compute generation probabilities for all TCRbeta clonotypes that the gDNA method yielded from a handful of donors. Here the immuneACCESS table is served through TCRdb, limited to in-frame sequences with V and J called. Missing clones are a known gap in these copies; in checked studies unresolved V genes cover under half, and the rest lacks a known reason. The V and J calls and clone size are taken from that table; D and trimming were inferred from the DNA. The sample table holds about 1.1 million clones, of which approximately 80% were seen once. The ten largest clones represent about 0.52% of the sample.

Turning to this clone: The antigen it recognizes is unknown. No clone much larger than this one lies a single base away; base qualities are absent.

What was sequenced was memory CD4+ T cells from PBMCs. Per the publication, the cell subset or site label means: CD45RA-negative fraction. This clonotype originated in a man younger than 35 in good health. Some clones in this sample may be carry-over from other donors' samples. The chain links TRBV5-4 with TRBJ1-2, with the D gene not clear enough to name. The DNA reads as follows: TGTGCCAGCAGCTTGGAAGTGGGAGAATATGGCTACACCTTC. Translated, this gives CASSLEVGEYGYTF.